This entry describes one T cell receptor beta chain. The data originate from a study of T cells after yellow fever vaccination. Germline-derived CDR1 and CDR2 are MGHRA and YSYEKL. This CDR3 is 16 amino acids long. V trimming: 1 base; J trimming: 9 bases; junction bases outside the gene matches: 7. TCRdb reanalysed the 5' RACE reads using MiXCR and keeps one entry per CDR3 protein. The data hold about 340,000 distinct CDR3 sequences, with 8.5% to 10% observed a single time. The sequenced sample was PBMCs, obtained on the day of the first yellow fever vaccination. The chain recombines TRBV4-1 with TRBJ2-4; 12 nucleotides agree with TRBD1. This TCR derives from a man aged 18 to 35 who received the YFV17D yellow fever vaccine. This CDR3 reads CASSQVPGQGASIQYF. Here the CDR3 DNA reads TGCGCCAGCAGCCAAGTTCCGGGACAGGGGGCGTCCATTCAGTACTTC.